A single sample is the source of the 6 T cell receptor beta chains below, sequenced in a study of T cells after posttransplantation cyclophosphamide. Busulfan-fludarabine conditioning, marrow transplant, and cyclophosphamide on days +3 and +4 were administered. The assay was immunoSEQ multiplex PCR, and TCRdb's table has in-frame clones only and misses some. The sample yields more than 4,500 clones, over 75% seen once. The sequencing here drew on CD4+ T cells sorted from blood, taken 350 to 380 days after allogeneic stem cell transplant with posttransplant cyclophosphamide. The source of these receptors is a male patient in his fifties or sixties who received an allogeneic stem cell transplant from a related donor and was CMV-positive. Some T cells may be graft donor cells.

The rearrangement links TRBV6-5 to TRBJ2-3; D not certain. The CDR3 loop spans 15 amino acids. Between the trimmed V and J ends, which lost 2 bases and 4 bases, there was a span of 13 bases. Looked up from germline, CDR1 is MNHEY and CDR2 is SVGAGI. CDR3 in amino acids: CASSYGQEFPDTQYF. The DNA of the CDR3 is TGTGCCAGCAGTTACGGGCAGGAATTCCCAGATACGCAGTATTTT.

This chain links TRBV5-1 with TRBJ2-3; 7 bases align to TRBD2. The CDR3 totals 16 residues. Trimming cost V 0 bases and J 1 base; bases outside gene matches: 5. CDR1 and CDR2 from the germline V gene are SGHRS and YFSETQ. The CDR3: CASSLALAGGTDTQYF. In DNA form, the CDR3 reads TGCGCCAGCAGCTTGGCCTTGGCGGGAGGCACAGATACGCAGTATTTT.

The chain employs TRBV2 and TRBJ1-5, with D unresolved. Per the germline V gene, CDR1 is SNHLY and CDR2 is FYNNEI. The ends were cut back, 8 bases at V and 4 bases at J, with 9 bases in the middle. The CDR3 runs 12 residues. CDR3 protein: CASGQPNQPQHF. CDR3 coding DNA: TGTGCCAGCGGGCAGCCGAATCAGCCCCAGCATTTT.

The chain joins TRBV6-6 to TRBJ2-7; 9 bases line up with TRBD1. V shed 6 bases, J shed 1 base, and the junction held 7 bases outside the gene matches. The CDR3 has 15 amino acids. Per germline, CDR1 MNHNY and CDR2 SVGAGI (reference sequence). CDR3 coding DNA: TGTGCCAGCAGACCCTCGGGGACAGGGTCCTACGAGCAGTACTTC. Its protein product is CASRPSGTGSYEQYF.

The rearrangement uses TRBV5-1 and TRBJ2-5, with 9 bases that match TRBD2. V dropped 5 bases and J dropped 1; count of bases not matched to a gene: 3. CDR3 length equals 14 residues. Germline V lookup: CDR1 SGHRS, CDR2 YFSETQ. The CDR3, as DNA: TGCGCCAGCAGGACTAGCGGAGCCCAAGAGACCCAGTACTTC. It specifies CASRTSGAQETQYF.

The chain combines TRBV7-9 with TRBJ2-5; the D gene is possibly TRBD1 (5 bases). The CDR3 runs 14 residues. Germline CDR1 SEHNR, CDR2 FQNEAQ (reference sequence). With 2 bases removed from V and 5 bases from J, the gap between germline ends came to 12 bases. The chain's CDR3 is CASSLRWGAETQYF. As DNA, the CDR3 is TGTGCCAGCAGCTTAAGATGGGGCGCCGAGACCCAGTACTTC.